Many counts were recorded for the clone carrying this TCR beta chain. The antigen is unknown. The sample comes from a study of T cell repertoires in cytomegalovirus infection. Study details: Indicated by public TCR beta signatures were CMV infection and matching HLA type. Study-level points and caveats: Individuals carrying CMV plus the relevant HLA were identified by cumulative frequency of public TCR beta families.

V was clipped by 0 bases and J by 2 bases, with 8 bases between them. Germline-derived CDR1 and CDR2 are SGHNT and YYREEE (reference sequence). This CDR3 has 14 amino acids. TCRdb reprocessed the reads with MiXCR, giving one entry per CDR3 protein. This sample has around 450,000 distinct CDR3 sequences, with over 9% found just once. The origin of this receptor is a human donor in good health (CMV status not recorded). Some clones in this sample may be carry-over from other donors' samples. Sequenced: PBMCs. The chain carries TRBV5-4 and TRBJ1-1; D is uncertain. The DNA of the CDR3 is TGTGCCAGCAGCTTGGGGGCAAGTAACACTGAAGCTTTCTTT. It is translated as CASSLGASNTEAFF.